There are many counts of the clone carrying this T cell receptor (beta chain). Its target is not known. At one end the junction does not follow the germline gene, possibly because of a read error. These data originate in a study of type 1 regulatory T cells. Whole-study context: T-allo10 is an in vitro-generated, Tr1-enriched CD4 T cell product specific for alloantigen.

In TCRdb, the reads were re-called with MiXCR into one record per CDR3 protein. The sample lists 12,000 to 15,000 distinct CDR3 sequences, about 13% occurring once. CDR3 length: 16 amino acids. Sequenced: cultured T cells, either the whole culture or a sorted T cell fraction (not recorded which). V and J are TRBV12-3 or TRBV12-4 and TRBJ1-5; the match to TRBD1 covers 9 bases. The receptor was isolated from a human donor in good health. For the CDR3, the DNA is TGTGCCAGCAGTTTTTGGGGACAGGGTACGGAGCAGCTCCAGCATTTT. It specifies CASSFWGQGTEQLQHF.